A selection of T cell receptor beta chains follows, all from one sample in a study of blood T cell repertoires in COVID-19. Assay: immunoSEQ multiplex PCR; the TCRdb copy retains only in-frame clones and omits some. Here the sample spans over 85,000 clones, 82% being singletons. Material: peripheral blood. These receptor sequences come from a woman aged 55-70 years with acute or convalescent COVID-19. Both conserved end residues are part of each CDR3. Fields, in order: J gene, clone size, V gene, CDR3 length, D gene, CDR3 DNA, CDR3 protein. The D gene is left open where the match is weak. The size of a clone is reported for some rows only, either as once, few or many, or as a class for expanded clones.

>TRBJ1-6|.|TRBV6-5|15|TRBD1
TGTGCCAGCAGACCCCCGGGACAGGGCAATTCACCCCTCCACTTT
CASRPPGQGNSPLHF
>TRBJ2-1|.|TRBV6-5|15|TRBD2
TGTGCCAGCAGTCTAGCGGGGGCCTCCTACAATGAGCAGTTCTTC
CASSLAGASYNEQFF
>TRBJ2-1|.|TRBV18|13|TRBD1
TGTGCCAGCTCACAGGGGGCGGATAATGAGCAGTTCTTC
CASSQGADNEQFF
>TRBJ1-6|few|TRBV12-3/TRBV12-4|13|.
TGTGCCAGCACCTTGGGGGGGAGCTCACCCCTCCACTTT
CASTLGGSSPLHF
>TRBJ1-5|.|TRBV12-3/TRBV12-4|12|.
TGTGCCAGCAGTTCTACCTTTCTGCCCCAGCATTTT
CASSSTFLPQHF
>TRBJ2-1|.|TRBV7-8|16|TRBD2
TGTGCCAGCAGCTTAGATATAGCGGGCCTAGGGAATGAGCAGTTCTTC
CASSLDIAGLGNEQFF
>TRBJ1-6|many|TRBV7-2|16|.
TGTGCCAGCAGCTTAGGCGTCCTCTCCGGGATTTCACCCCTCCACTTT
CASSLGVLSGISPLHF
>TRBJ1-2|.|TRBV5-6|15|.
TGTGCCAGCAGCTTTACAGGGTACGAGAAGTATGGCTACACCTTC
CASSFTGYEKYGYTF
>TRBJ2-3|.|TRBV19|16|TRBD2
TGTGCCAGTAGAGACGACGGGGGAGGGAGCACAGATACGCAGTATTTT
CASRDDGGGSTDTQYF
>TRBJ1-4|.|TRBV30|13|TRBD1
TGTGCCTGGAGTCCAGGGGGCAATGAAAAACTGTTTTTT
CAWSPGGNEKLFF
>TRBJ1-5|.|TRBV19|15|.
TGTGCCAGTAGTGCCCAATTAGGAGGGAATCAGCCCCAGCATTTT
CASSAQLGGNQPQHF
>TRBJ2-7|.|TRBV11-1|12|.
TGTGCCAGCAGCTCCGACACCTACGAGCAGTACTTC
CASSSDTYEQYF
>TRBJ2-7|.|TRBV29-1|14|TRBD1
TGCAGCGTGCTGCTACAGGGGAGAGGGTACGAGCAGTACTTC
CSVLLQGRGYEQYF
>TRBJ2-1|few|TRBV7-2|15|TRBD1
TGTGCCAGCAGCCGCTGGACAGGGGAATACAATGAGCAGTTCTTC
CASSRWTGEYNEQFF
>TRBJ1-6|once|TRBV11-1|16|.
TGTGCCAGCAGCCTCTCACCGGTCGATTATAATTCACCCCTCCACTTT
CASSLSPVDYNSPLHF
>TRBJ2-3|.|TRBV7-3|15|TRBD1
TGTGCCAGCAGCTTACGACAGGGTGGATCAGATACGCAGTATTTT
CASSLRQGGSDTQYF
>TRBJ2-7|once|TRBV7-3|13|TRBD1
TGTGCCAGCAGCCGGGACAGGCTCTACGAGCAGTACTTC
CASSRDRLYEQYF
>TRBJ2-5|.|TRBV5-1|15|TRBD1
TGCGCCAGCACTAGGACCCGGGACAGCTTAGAGACCCAGTACTTC
CASTRTRDSLETQYF
>TRBJ2-5|.|TRBV28|14|TRBD2
TGTGCCAGCAGTTTACGCGGGGGGCTAGAGACCCAGTACTTC
CASSLRGGLETQYF
>TRBJ2-3|.|TRBV3-1/TRBV3-2|17|TRBD2
TGTGCCAGCAGCCAGCCCGGGACTAGCGGGGGGGCATATACGCAGTATTTT
CASSQPGTSGGAYTQYF
>TRBJ2-3|.|TRBV5-4|14|.
TGTGCCAGCAGCTTAGGGGCCGACACGGGCACGCAGTATTTT
CASSLGADTGTQYF
>TRBJ1-5|.|TRBV19|14|.
TGTGCCAGTAGTATATGGGGGGGCAATCAGCCCCAGCATTTT
CASSIWGGNQPQHF
>TRBJ2-7|.|TRBV7-2|14|TRBD1
TGTGCCAGCAGCCGTGGGGACAGGCCAGGCGAGCAGTACTTC
CASSRGDRPGEQYF
>TRBJ2-7|.|TRBV11-1|15|TRBD2
TGTGCCAGCAGCGTCACAAGGCGGGGGTCCTACGAGCAGTACTTC
CASSVTRRGSYEQYF
>TRBJ1-2|.|TRBV29-1|13|.
TGCAGCGTCGCGAGGACAGACAGCTATGGCTACACCTTC
CSVARTDSYGYTF
>TRBJ2-1|.|TRBV4-2|16|TRBD2
TGTGCCAGCAGCCAAGTTCCTAGCGGGGCCTACAATGAGCAGTTCTTC
CASSQVPSGAYNEQFF
>TRBJ2-1|.|TRBV7-2|17|TRBD1
TGTGCCAGCAGTTATCCGGGACAGGGGGCCCGTGGGAATGAGCAGTTCTTC
CASSYPGQGARGNEQFF
>TRBJ1-2|.|TRBV28|17|TRBD1
TGTGCCAGCAGTTTGATAGGAGGCGGACAGGGACACTATGGCTACACCTTC
CASSLIGGGQGHYGYTF
>TRBJ1-2|.|TRBV11-2|14|TRBD1
TGTGCCAGCAGCTTCGGGGACAGACCCTATGGCTACACCTTC
CASSFGDRPYGYTF
>TRBJ2-7|.|TRBV24-1|16|.
TGTGCCACCAGTGACCGCACTAGCCAGGGAATCTACGAGCAGTACTTC
CATSDRTSQGIYEQYF
>TRBJ2-2|.|TRBV10-3|14|.
TGTGCCACGTCACTAGGGGGGAACACCGGGGAGCTGTTTTTT
CATSLGGNTGELFF
>TRBJ1-5|.|TRBV4-1|16|TRBD1
TGCGCCAGCAGCCAAGATCCGACAGGGTTGGGTCAGCCCCAGCATTTT
CASSQDPTGLGQPQHF
>TRBJ1-4|once|TRBV28|16|TRBD1
TGTGCCAGCAGTTCCCTGGACAGGGGGTACAATGAAAAACTGTTTTTT
CASSSLDRGYNEKLFF
>TRBJ2-3|.|TRBV18|15|TRBD1
TGTGCCAGCTCACCGTCCCGGGACAGGGGACGAACGCAGTATTTT
CASSPSRDRGRTQYF
>TRBJ2-1|.|TRBV6-2/TRBV6-3|15|.
TGTGCCAGCAGTTACCCGCCGAGCTCCTACAATGAGCAGTTCTTC
CASSYPPSSYNEQFF
>TRBJ2-3|.|TRBV30|16|.
TGTGCCTGGAGTGTAAGCCGGGGTCTAACCACAGATACGCAGTATTTT
CAWSVSRGLTTDTQYF
>TRBJ2-7|.|TRBV7-6|14|.
TGTGCCAGCAGCCTACCGGGATCAGCACACGAGCAGTACTTC
CASSLPGSAHEQYF
>TRBJ1-2|once|TRBV19|14|TRBD1
TGTGCCAGTAGTATCACACAGGGGGCATGGGGCTACACCTTC
CASSITQGAWGYTF
>TRBJ1-1|.|TRBV2|13|.
TGTGCCAGCAGGACAGGTCAGCACACTGAAGCTTTCTTT
CASRTGQHTEAFF
>TRBJ1-2|.|TRBV9|15|TRBD1
TGTGCCAGCAGCCAGGGGGGAACCGTCCGGGATGGCTACACCTTC
CASSQGGTVRDGYTF
>TRBJ1-2|once|TRBV28|11|.
TGTGCCAGCAGTCAACTTTATGGCTACACCTTC
CASSQLYGYTF
>TRBJ2-1|.|TRBV7-7|16|.
TGTGCCAGCAGCTCCAATAGAGGGGGCTCCTACAATGAGCAGTTCTTC
CASSSNRGGSYNEQFF
>TRBJ2-5|.|TRBV21-1|14|.
TGTGCCGCCATCGTTGGCGGAAACCAAGAGACCCAGTACTTC
CAAIVGGNQETQYF
>TRBJ2-2|.|TRBV11-3|15|.
TGTGCCAGCAGCCAAGGGACAAGCAGGACCGGGGAGCTGTTTTTT
CASSQGTSRTGELFF
>TRBJ1-2|.|TRBV7-9|12|.
TGTGCCACCATTCGGACAGTCGAGGGCTACACCTTC
CATIRTVEGYTF
>TRBJ1-2|.|TRBV11-3|14|.
TGTGCCAGCAGCTTAGTGGCAGGCTCCTATGGCTACACCTTC
CASSLVAGSYGYTF
>TRBJ2-5|.|TRBV5-4|14|.
TGTGCCAGCAGCTCCCCAGGGTTCCAAGAGACCCAGTACTTC
CASSSPGFQETQYF
>TRBJ2-1|.|TRBV30|12|.
TGTGCCTGGAGCAGAATCTACAATGAGCAGTTCTTC
CAWSRIYNEQFF
>TRBJ1-6|.|TRBV14|13|.
TGTGCCAGCAGCCCAGAACTAAATTCACCCCTCCACTTT
CASSPELNSPLHF
>TRBJ1-3|.|TRBV29-1|12|.
TGCAGCGTTTGGAGGGGTGGAAACACCATATATTTT
CSVWRGGNTIYF
>TRBJ2-1|.|TRBV20-1|15|.
TGCAGTGCTAGTAGCGGCAGGAGCTCCTACAATGAGCAGTTCTTC
CSASSGRSSYNEQFF
>TRBJ1-6|.|TRBV30|13|TRBD1
TGTGCCTGGATTCCCGGGACAGCCGGGCCCCTCCACTTT
CAWIPGTAGPLHF
>TRBJ2-5|.|TRBV6-5|14|TRBD1
TGTGCCAGCAGTCTCTCAGGGGGCCTTGAGACCCAGTACTTC
CASSLSGGLETQYF
>TRBJ2-3|.|TRBV6-1|17|TRBD1
TGTGCCAGCAGTGAATCTGAGGGGGCTTGGGTAACAGATACGCAGTATTTT
CASSESEGAWVTDTQYF
>TRBJ2-1|.|TRBV7-8|15|TRBD2
TGTGCCAGCAGCTTCCTAGCGGGGGTCCTCAATGAGCAGTTCTTC
CASSFLAGVLNEQFF
>TRBJ2-2|.|TRBV4-1|16|.
TGCGCCAGCAGCCCCTTATCAGACTCGAACACCGGGGAGCTGTTTTTT
CASSPLSDSNTGELFF